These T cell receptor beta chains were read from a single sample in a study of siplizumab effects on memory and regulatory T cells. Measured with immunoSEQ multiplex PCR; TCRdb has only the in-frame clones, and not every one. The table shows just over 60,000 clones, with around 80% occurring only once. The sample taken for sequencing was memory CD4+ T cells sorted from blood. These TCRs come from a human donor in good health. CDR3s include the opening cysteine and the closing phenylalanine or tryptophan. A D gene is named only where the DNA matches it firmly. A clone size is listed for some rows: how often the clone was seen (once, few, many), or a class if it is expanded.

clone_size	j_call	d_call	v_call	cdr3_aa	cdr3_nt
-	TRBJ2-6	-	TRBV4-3	CASSQQGSGANVLTF	TGCGCCAGCAGCCAACAGGGTTCTGGGGCCAACGTCCTGACTTTC
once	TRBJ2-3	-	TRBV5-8	CASSLEAGLTDTQYF	TGTGCCAGCAGCTTGGAGGCCGGACTCACAGATACGCAGTATTTT
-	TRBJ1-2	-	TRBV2	CASIEREYYGYTF	TGTGCCAGCATCGAAAGGGAATACTATGGCTACACCTTC
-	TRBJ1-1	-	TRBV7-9	CASSIRTGRVTEAFF	TGTGCCAGCAGCATACGTACAGGGAGAGTTACTGAAGCTTTCTTT
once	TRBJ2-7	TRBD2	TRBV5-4	CASSRERGAYEQYF	TGTGCCAGCAGCCGGGAGCGGGGGGCTTACGAGCAGTACTTC
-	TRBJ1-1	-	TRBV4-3	CASSPTDGMNTEAFF	TGCGCCAGCAGCCCAACCGACGGAATGAACACTGAAGCTTTCTTT
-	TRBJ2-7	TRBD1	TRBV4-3	CASSQDFGQGADEQYF	TGCGCCAGCAGCCAAGACTTCGGCCAGGGGGCAGACGAGCAGTACTTC
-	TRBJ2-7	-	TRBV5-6	CASSFLGSEQYF	TGTGCCAGCAGCTTTCTGGGGAGCGAGCAGTACTTC
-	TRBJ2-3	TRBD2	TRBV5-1	CASSLRSGGADTQYF	TGCGCCAGCAGCTTGCGGAGCGGGGGGGCAGATACGCAGTATTTT
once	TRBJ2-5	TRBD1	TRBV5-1	CASSLKGAETQYF	TGCGCCAGCAGCCTGAAGGGGGCGGAGACCCAGTACTTC
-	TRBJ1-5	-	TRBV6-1	CASSGGWAYNQPQHF	TGTGCCAGCAGTGGGGGATGGGCCTACAATCAGCCCCAGCATTTT
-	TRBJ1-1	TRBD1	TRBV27	CASRGGQGRGNTEAFF	TGTGCCAGCAGAGGGGGACAGGGGAGGGGAAACACTGAAGCTTTCTTT
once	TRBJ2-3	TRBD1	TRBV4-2	CASSLYTGAGTDTQYF	TGTGCCAGCAGCCTATATACAGGGGCCGGCACAGATACGCAGTATTTT
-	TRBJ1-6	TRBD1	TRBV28	CASRSGTGHSPLHF	TGTGCCAGCAGGAGCGGGACAGGGCATTCACCCCTCCACTTT
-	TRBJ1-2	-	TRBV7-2	CASSFGPAANYTF	TGTGCCAGCAGCTTTGGGCCGGCTGCCAACTACACCTTC
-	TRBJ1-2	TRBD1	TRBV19	CASSTTGGARDYGYTF	TGTGCCAGTAGTACGACAGGGGGCGCAAGGGACTATGGCTACACCTTC
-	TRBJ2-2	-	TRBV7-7	CASSPTAESGELFF	TGTGCCAGCAGCCCAACGGCTGAAAGCGGGGAGCTGTTTTTT
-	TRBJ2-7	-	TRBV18	CASSGRANYEQYF	TGTGCCAGCTCAGGCCGGGCCAATTACGAGCAGTACTTC
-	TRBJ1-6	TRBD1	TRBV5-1	CASQGQSDSPLHF	TGCGCCAGCCAGGGACAGTCGGATTCACCCCTCCACTTT
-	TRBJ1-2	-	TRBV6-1	CASGTGQGYTF	TGTGCCAGCGGTACAGGGCAGGGCTACACCTTC
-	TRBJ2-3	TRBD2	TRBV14	CASSGTSGGNTDTQYF	TGTGCCAGCAGCGGGACTAGCGGGGGCAACACAGATACGCAGTATTTT
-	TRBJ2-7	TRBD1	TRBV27	CASRPDRGLVIYNEQYF	TGTGCCAGCCGACCCGACAGGGGGCTGGTTATTTATAACGAGCAGTACTTC
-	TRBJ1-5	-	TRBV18	CASSFRQERSNQPQHF	TGTGCCAGCTCCTTTAGACAGGAACGTAGCAATCAGCCCCAGCATTTT
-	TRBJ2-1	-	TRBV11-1	CASSSDGDPYNEQFF	TGTGCCAGCAGCTCGGACGGAGATCCATACAATGAGCAGTTCTTC
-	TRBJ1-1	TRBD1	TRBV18	CASSPRGQLNTEAFF	TGTGCCAGCTCACCACGGGGACAGCTTAACACTGAAGCTTTCTTT
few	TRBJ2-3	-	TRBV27	CASSSPSSSSTDTQYF	TGTGCCAGCAGCTCCCCCTCAAGTTCTAGCACAGATACGCAGTATTTT
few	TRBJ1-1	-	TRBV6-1	CASSERIAMNTEAFF	TGTGCCAGCAGTGAAAGAATAGCCATGAACACTGAAGCTTTCTTT
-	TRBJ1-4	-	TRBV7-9	CASSLAGANEKLFF	TGTGCCAGCAGCTTAGCAGGGGCTAATGAAAAACTGTTTTTT
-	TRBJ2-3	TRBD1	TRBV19	CASSEDLTGTDTQYF	TGTGCCAGTTCGGAGGATCTGACAGGGACAGATACGCAGTATTTT
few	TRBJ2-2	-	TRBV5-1	CASSPGVTNTGELFF	TGCGCCAGCAGCCCGGGGGTCACCAACACCGGGGAGCTGTTTTTT
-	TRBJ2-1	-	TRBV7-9	CASSLGLSNEQFF	TGTGCCAGCAGCTTAGGACTTTCCAATGAGCAGTTCTTC